This entry describes one T cell receptor (beta chain). In TCRdb, the 5' RACE reads were re-called with MiXCR into one record per CDR3 protein. The table shows 40,000 to 60,000 distinct CDR3 sequences, with roughly 15% occurring only once. These data originate in a study of T cells of healthy individuals. This CDR3 is 13 amino acids long. The germline gives CDR1 SGHRS, CDR2 YFSETQ. The germline V and J ends were trimmed by 5 bases and 0 bases, with 8 bases remaining between them. This receptor was identified in a human donor in good health. The rearrangement uses TRBV5-1 and TRBJ1-1; D unresolved. This CDR3 is CASRSAMNTEAFF. In nucleotides, the CDR3 is TGCGCCAGCAGATCGGCCATGAACACTGAAGCTTTCTTT.